Listed below are T cell receptor beta chains from one sample, sequenced in a study of identical twins. Each CDR3 protein gets one entry after TCRdb re-called the 5' RACE reads with MiXCR. The table has 600,000 to 850,000 distinct CDR3 sequences, 18% seen once. These data are also associated with another study on T cells expressing NK-cell markers.

Material for sequencing was PBMCs. These TCRs come from a woman younger than 35 in good health. The CDR3 runs from the conserved cysteine through the conserved F or W. Fields, in order: V gene, D gene, clone size, J gene, CDR3 DNA, CDR3 protein. A D gene is named only where the DNA matches it firmly. Expanded clones are given a class, and other clones once, few, many or no size at all.

>TRBV12-3/TRBV12-4|TRBD2|few|TRBJ2-1
TGTGCCAGCAGGAGCGGGAGCTGGAATGAGCAGTTCTTC
CASRSGSWNEQFF
>TRBV30|TRBD2|NA|TRBJ2-3
TGTGCCTGGAGTGTCTGGCTAGCGGGACTCTCAAACCGAGGCACAGATACGCAGTATTTT
CAWSVWLAGLSNRGTDTQYF
>TRBV5-1|NA|NA|TRBJ2-3
TGCGCCCTCAACTCAAGGGGACGCCCCACAGATACGCAGTATTTT
CALNSRGRPTDTQYF
>TRBV24-1|NA|NA|TRBJ2-3
TGTGCCACCAGTCCAACAGGGAGCACAGATACGCAGTATTTT
CATSPTGSTDTQYF
>TRBV11-3|NA|few|TRBJ2-7
TGTGCCAGCAGCTTAGTTTCAGGGAGGTACGAGCAGTACTTC
CASSLVSGRYEQYF
>TRBV6-5|NA|few|TRBJ2-1
TGTGCCAGCAGTTACCTCGCGACAGAGCCCTACAATGAGCAGTTCTTC
CASSYLATEPYNEQFF
>TRBV7-6|NA|NA|TRBJ1-3
TGTGCCAGCAGCTTAACCTCCTCGGGACTTGGGGTCACCATATATTTT
CASSLTSSGLGVTIYF
>TRBV13|NA|many|TRBJ2-2
TGTGCCAGCAGCCGGATTAAGTACACCGGGGAGCTGTTTTTT
CASSRIKYTGELFF
>TRBV20-1|TRBD2|NA|TRBJ2-3
TGCAGTGCTACTAGCGGTACGCAGTATTTT
CSATSGTQYF
>TRBV11-2|NA|NA|TRBJ2-1
TGTGCCAGCAGCTTAGATAGAGGCGGGAACCCCTACAATGAGCAGTTCTTC
CASSLDRGGNPYNEQFF
>TRBV7-9|TRBD1|few|TRBJ1-1
TGTGCCAGCAGCGCCCGACAGGGGAACATGAACACTGAAGCTTTCTTT
CASSARQGNMNTEAFF
>TRBV20-1|NA|few|TRBJ2-3
TGCAGTGCTAGGAAGGGGGGCGCAGGAGATACGCAGTATTTT
CSARKGGAGDTQYF
>TRBV12-3/TRBV12-4|NA|once|TRBJ1-6
TGTGCCAGCAGTTTGCCGGGGAAGAATTCACCCCTCCACTTT
CASSLPGKNSPLHF
>TRBV15|TRBD1|NA|TRBJ2-2
TGTGCCACCAGGGGGGACAGGGCCAACACCGGGGAGCTGTTTTTT
CATRGDRANTGELFF
>TRBV12-3/TRBV12-4|NA|few|TRBJ1-1
TGTGCCAGCAGTTTAGCAGATGTCCGGGAGGACGCTTTCTTT
CASSLADVREDAFF
>TRBV12-3/TRBV12-4|NA|few|TRBJ2-2
TGTGCCAGCAGTTTAGCGCCTCGCGGCGGGGAGCTGTTTTTT
CASSLAPRGGELFF
>TRBV12-3/TRBV12-4|NA|few|TRBJ1-5
TGTGCCAGCAGTGACCACGGTAGCGGGCCCCAGCATTTT
CASSDHGSGPQHF
>TRBV5-1|NA|NA|TRBJ2-7
TGCGCCAGCAGCGTGGACAGCACCTACGAGCAGTACTTC
CASSVDSTYEQYF